The 3 T cell receptor beta chains listed next were all sequenced from one sample in a study of Ad26.COV2.S vaccination and SARS-CoV-2 variants. Libraries were prepared by immunoSEQ multiplex PCR; TCRdb keeps only in-frame clonotypes and omits some of them. This table has approximately 420,000 clones, roughly nine tenths appearing once. The treatment denotes: some 19 received Ad26.COV2.S at low or high dose, single or two shots; a few received placebo; per-sample allocation not given. Repertoires come from day 63 after the first vaccine or placebo injection. The material was peripheral blood, obtained in a trial of Ad26.COV2.S vaccine versus placebo. These TCRs come from a person aged 18-60 years who received the Ad26.COV2.S COVID-19 vaccine or a placebo.

This rearrangement joins TRBV13 to TRBJ1-5; D is uncertain. Per the germline V gene, CDR1 is PRHDT and CDR2 is FYEKMQ (reference sequence). This CDR3 is built from 14 residues. Trimming left V 0 bases short and J 0 bases short, with 3 bases between. The CDR3 loop reads CASSLGPSNQPQHF. In DNA, the CDR3 is TGTGCCAGCAGCTTAGGTCCTAGCAATCAGCCCCAGCATTTT.

V gene TRBV3-1 (or the pseudogene TRBV3-2) combines with J gene TRBJ1-2, with D unclear. Trimming stripped 0 bases from V and 1 base from J, with 18 bases between. CDR1 is LGHDT and CDR2 is YNNKEL in the germline V gene (reference sequence). This CDR3 contains 18 residues. This chain's CDR3 is CASSQDVGTRPVNYGYTF. The CDR3, as DNA: TGTGCCAGCAGCCAAGATGTGGGAACTCGTCCAGTTAACTATGGCTACACCTTC.

This chain uses TRBV15 with TRBJ1-2; D remains ambiguous. V lost 0 bases to trimming and J lost 4 bases, with 9 bases between them. The CDR3 covers 14 residues. Germline V gene lookup returns CDR1 LNHNV and CDR2 YYDKDF (reference sequence). This chain's CDR3 is CATSRERGFYGYTF. The CDR3 region has the DNA TGTGCCACCAGCAGAGAAAGAGGCTTCTATGGCTACACCTTC.